Below, one T cell receptor beta chain is given with its context. The data belong to a study of control samples from healthy donors and cancer patients. TCRdb keeps only in-frame clones here, not all; method: immunoSEQ multiplex PCR. The table records about 76,000 clones, approximately 91% of them present only once. This receptor was obtained from a woman between 45 and 60 years old with colorectal cancer. The specimen was PBMCs.

In nucleotides, the CDR3 is TGTGCCAGCAGCTTATTCTCCCGGGTAGCCGGCGAGGGCCAGCCCCAGCATTTT. The encoded protein is CASSLFSRVAGEGQPQHF. The V and J genes are TRBV7-8 and TRBJ1-5, with D unclear. The CDR3 length is 18 residues. V shed 2 bases and J shed 7 bases, with 24 bases lying between them. Germline V gene sequence: CDR1 SGHVS, CDR2 FQNEAQ.